These 8 T cell receptor beta chains were sequenced from one sample in a study. TCRdb ran MiXCR on the 5' RACE reads and lists one entry per CDR3 protein. This table holds 5,000 to 6,500 distinct CDR3 sequences, around 60% found once. The specimen was tumor-infiltrating memory CD4+ T cells sorted from the breast tumor. Subset denoted: memory CD4+ T cells, CD4+CD45RO+CD25-. The receptors stem from a female donor with breast cancer.

The genes are TRBV7-3 and TRBJ2-3; D gene ambiguous. The CDR3 sequence is 13 residues long. The germline V gene encodes CDR1 SGHTA and CDR2 FQGTGA. The V end lost 2 bases, the J end lost 5 bases, and 8 bases lay between the germline ends. CDR3 in amino acids: CASSLEYEDTQYF. The DNA for the CDR3 is TGTGCCAGCAGCTTAGAGTATGAAGATACGCAGTATTTT.

The V gene is TRBV11-3, the J gene TRBJ2-3; TRBD1 is a possible D gene (6 bases). The CDR3 extends over 14 amino acids. Trimming left V 5 bases short and J 2 bases short, with 11 bases between. Germline lookup yields CDR1 SGHNT and CDR2 YENEEA. The CDR3 nucleotides are TGTGCCAGCAGCGAAAACAGGGTCACAGATACGCAGTATTTT. Translation gives CASSENRVTDTQYF.

A single count supports this clonotype. This chain connects TRBV9 to TRBJ2-1, with TRBD1 matching 8 bases. The CDR3 spans 18 residues. Germline-derived CDR1 and CDR2 are SGDLS and YYNGEE. Unmatched junction bases numbered 21, after V lost 7 bases and J lost 6 bases. The CDR3 loop reads CASGPTPAVDRVLNEQFF. As DNA, the CDR3 is TGTGCCAGCGGCCCCACTCCCGCCGTGGACAGGGTCCTCAATGAGCAGTTCTTC.

V is TRBV12-3 or TRBV12-4 and J is TRBJ2-5; D perhaps matches TRBD2 (7 bases). The germline V and J ends were trimmed by 3 bases and 0 bases, with 11 bases remaining between them. The CDR3 is made up of 15 amino acids. The CDR3 here is CASSFTGGYQETQYF. The CDR3 DNA follows: TGTGCCAGCAGTTTTACGGGGGGCTACCAAGAGACCCAGTACTTC.

In its sample, this clonotype was seen a few times. The gene calls are TRBV7-6 and TRBJ2-5; 8 bases fit TRBD1. The CDR3 sequence is 17 residues long. In germline, CDR1 is SGHVS, CDR2 FNYEAQ. Trimming at V came to 1 base and at J to 4 bases, leaving 11 bases not matched to a gene. Written as DNA, the CDR3 is TGTGCCAGCAGCTTAGGTGCCGCAGGGGGCCGGGGAGAGACCCAGTACTTC. It is translated as CASSLGAAGGRGETQYF.

This clonotype was counted once. The rearrangement joins TRBV29-1 to TRBJ2-5; TRBD1 or TRBD2 may be the D gene (5 bases each). CDR3 size: 13 residues. The V gene lost 6 bases and the J gene lost 5 bases, with 16 bases spanning the gap. Per germline, CDR1 SQVTM and CDR2 ANQGSEA. For the CDR3, the DNA is TGCAGCGTCAGATCCGGGACCGGGGAGACCCAGTACTTC. Translation: CSVRSGTGETQYF.

Here the CDR3 DNA reads TGTGCCAGTAGTATAAGTTCGACGGAGAACACTGAAGCTTTCTTT. This translates into CASSISSTENTEAFF. The rearrangement joins TRBV19 to TRBJ1-1; unclear D gene. CDR1 is LNHDA and CDR2 is SQIVND in the germline V gene (reference sequence). V shed 2 bases and J shed 1 base, with 11 bases lying between them. There are 15 residues in the CDR3.

CDR3 nucleotides: TGTGCCAGCAGGAGAAGGACAGGGGGGAATACTGAAGCTTTCTTT. It translates to CASRRRTGGNTEAFF. The V and J genes are TRBV6-5 and TRBJ1-1; 10 bases agree with TRBD1. Losses at the gene ends were 6 bases for V and 5 bases for J; bases not matched to a gene: 9. The CDR3 extends over 15 amino acids. CDR1 and CDR2 (germline): MNHEY, SVGAGI.